The clone carrying this TCR beta chain was picked up a small number of times. Germline V gene sequence: CDR1 MNHEY, CDR2 SVGAGI. V lost 3 bases, J lost 4 bases, and 12 bases lay in between. CDR3 length: 14 amino acids. This specimen belongs to a study of T cell changes during pregnancy in multiple sclerosis. Data came from immunoSEQ multiplex PCR; TCRdb stores just in-frame clones and leaves some out. The repertoire holds fewer than 70,000 clones, with 89% as singletons. Sequenced material: peripheral blood, taken in the first trimester of pregnancy. This receptor was taken from a female donor with multiple sclerosis, enrolled in a pregnancy study. The rearrangement links TRBV6-5 to TRBJ1-1; D is unclear. DNA of the CDR3: TGTGCCAGCAGTTATAGGCAAGGAGGCACTGAAGCTTTCTTT. It yields the protein CASSYRQGGTEAFF.